This TCR beta chain was sequenced during a study of OX40 agonist ivuxolimab in advanced cancers. On the study more broadly: One patient with hepatocellular carcinoma and two with cutaneous melanoma, three in all, had partial responses.

The CDR3 runs to 15 residues. Germline CDR1 SEHNR, CDR2 FQNEAQ (reference sequence). The V segment lost 5 bases and the J segment 2 bases; nucleotides outside the gene matches: 8. Generated by immunoSEQ multiplex PCR, the TCRdb table keeps only in-frame clones and is missing some. The sample holds about 14,000 clones; 80% are singletons and the top ten take approximately 18%. This specimen consisted of CD4+ or CD8+ T cells sorted from blood, obtained in a trial of the OX40 agonist ivuxolimab. The rearrangement joins TRBV7-9 to TRBJ2-5; TRBD1 matches 7 bases. This TCR was recovered from an adult with an advanced solid tumor such as melanoma, head and neck, liver or kidney cancer. This CDR3 is CASSPRDREQETQYF. The DNA of the CDR3 is TGTGCCAGCAGCCCCCGGGACAGAGAGCAAGAGACCCAGTACTTC. Variable domain in full (rest from reference TRBV7-9 and TRBJ2-5): DTGVSQNPRHKITKRGQNVTFRCDPISEHNRLYWYRQTLGQGPEFLTYFQNEAQLEKSRLLSDRFSAERPKGSFSTLEIQRTEQGDSAMYLCASSPRDREQETQYFGPGTRLLVL.